A selection of T cell receptor beta chains follows, all from one sample in a study of T cells in Graves' hyperthyroidism and ophthalmopathy. MiXCR was run by TCRdb on the multiplex PCR reads, yielding one entry per CDR3 protein. This sample carries over 350,000 distinct CDR3 sequences, under 15% of them seen once, and the ten largest clones take around 14%. Sequenced: blood. The receptor source for this set is a man in his late teens or twenties with Graves' ophthalmopathy. CDR3s leave out the opening cysteine and the closing phenylalanine or tryptophan. Each record gives: V gene, CDR3 length, D gene, J gene, CDR3 protein. D genes are given only for firm matches.

TRBV25-1	15	TRBD1	TRBJ2-3	ASSTGTGGDVTDTQY
TRBV7-9	7	-	TRBJ1-1	ASSAEAF
TRBV12-3/TRBV12-4	11	-	TRBJ1-6	ASSLGVDVVPH
TRBV18	12	TRBD1	TRBJ1-1	ASSPGQVNTEAF
TRBV5-1	10	-	TRBJ2-7	ASSLAWDEQY
TRBV2	15	-	TRBJ1-2	ASRRTYRALGRAGYT
TRBV20-1	11	TRBD2	TRBJ2-3	SKLAGGTDTQY
TRBV4-1	13	-	TRBJ1-6	ASSQLRSLGSPLH
TRBV3-1	12	TRBD1	TRBJ1-5	ASSLTGAGQPQH
TRBV15	13	-	TRBJ1-1	ATSRVLVGGSEAF
TRBV19	12	TRBD2	TRBJ2-7	ASSPTSGNVKQY
TRBV6-1	16	-	TRBJ1-2	ASSHRGTLNYWDYGYT
TRBV12-3/TRBV12-4	8	-	TRBJ2-5	ASSLETQY
TRBV27	13	TRBD1	TRBJ1-5	ASRPTDRAHQPQH
TRBV18	13	-	TRBJ2-7	ASSPETTAFYEQY
TRBV5-6	17	-	TRBJ2-5	ASSLPGEILTKREETQY
TRBV20-1	12	TRBD1	TRBJ1-2	SARDRGQDYGYT
TRBV3-1	13	-	TRBJ1-3	ASSQEVSFPNTIY
TRBV5-1	11	-	TRBJ2-7	ASSADSPYEQY
TRBV29-1	10	-	TRBJ2-5	SVEVNEETQY
TRBV10-3	16	TRBD2	TRBJ2-1	AISEWGGTSGRANEQF
TRBV5-5	13	TRBD2	TRBJ2-3	ASSLMGGTTDTQY
TRBV28	15	-	TRBJ2-1	ASKFNWRGSSYNEQF
TRBV4-1	12	-	TRBJ1-1	ASSHQQGRTEAF